The clone carrying this T cell receptor beta chain was counted only a few times. V shed 4 bases and J shed 0 bases, with 10 bases lying between them. The CDR3 has 15 residues. Germline CDR1 SGDLS, CDR2 YYNGEE. This sample was taken from a study of blood T cell repertoires in COVID-19. Study at large: From the United States, Italy and Spain came samples of acute and convalescent COVID-19. T cells, B-cell-depleted T cells, or PBMCs provided the cDNA or gDNA that served as material.

Authors' data handling: Estimation of nucleated cell counts was performed using reference gene primer amplification. The protocol was immunoSEQ multiplex PCR, while the TCRdb copy is restricted to in-frame clones and leaves out a portion. V, J and clone size reflect that table, while D and trimming were determined from the DNA. The sample contains about 99,000 clones, approximately 85% of which appear only once. Sequencing used peripheral blood. This sequence joins TRBV9 and TRBJ1-4; the D is unclear. The clonotype originates from a woman of 80 years or more with active or convalescent COVID-19. CDR3 amino acids: CASSLYSATNEKLFF. The CDR3 DNA sequence: TGTGCCAGCAGCCTTTACAGTGCAACTAATGAAAAACTGTTTTTT.